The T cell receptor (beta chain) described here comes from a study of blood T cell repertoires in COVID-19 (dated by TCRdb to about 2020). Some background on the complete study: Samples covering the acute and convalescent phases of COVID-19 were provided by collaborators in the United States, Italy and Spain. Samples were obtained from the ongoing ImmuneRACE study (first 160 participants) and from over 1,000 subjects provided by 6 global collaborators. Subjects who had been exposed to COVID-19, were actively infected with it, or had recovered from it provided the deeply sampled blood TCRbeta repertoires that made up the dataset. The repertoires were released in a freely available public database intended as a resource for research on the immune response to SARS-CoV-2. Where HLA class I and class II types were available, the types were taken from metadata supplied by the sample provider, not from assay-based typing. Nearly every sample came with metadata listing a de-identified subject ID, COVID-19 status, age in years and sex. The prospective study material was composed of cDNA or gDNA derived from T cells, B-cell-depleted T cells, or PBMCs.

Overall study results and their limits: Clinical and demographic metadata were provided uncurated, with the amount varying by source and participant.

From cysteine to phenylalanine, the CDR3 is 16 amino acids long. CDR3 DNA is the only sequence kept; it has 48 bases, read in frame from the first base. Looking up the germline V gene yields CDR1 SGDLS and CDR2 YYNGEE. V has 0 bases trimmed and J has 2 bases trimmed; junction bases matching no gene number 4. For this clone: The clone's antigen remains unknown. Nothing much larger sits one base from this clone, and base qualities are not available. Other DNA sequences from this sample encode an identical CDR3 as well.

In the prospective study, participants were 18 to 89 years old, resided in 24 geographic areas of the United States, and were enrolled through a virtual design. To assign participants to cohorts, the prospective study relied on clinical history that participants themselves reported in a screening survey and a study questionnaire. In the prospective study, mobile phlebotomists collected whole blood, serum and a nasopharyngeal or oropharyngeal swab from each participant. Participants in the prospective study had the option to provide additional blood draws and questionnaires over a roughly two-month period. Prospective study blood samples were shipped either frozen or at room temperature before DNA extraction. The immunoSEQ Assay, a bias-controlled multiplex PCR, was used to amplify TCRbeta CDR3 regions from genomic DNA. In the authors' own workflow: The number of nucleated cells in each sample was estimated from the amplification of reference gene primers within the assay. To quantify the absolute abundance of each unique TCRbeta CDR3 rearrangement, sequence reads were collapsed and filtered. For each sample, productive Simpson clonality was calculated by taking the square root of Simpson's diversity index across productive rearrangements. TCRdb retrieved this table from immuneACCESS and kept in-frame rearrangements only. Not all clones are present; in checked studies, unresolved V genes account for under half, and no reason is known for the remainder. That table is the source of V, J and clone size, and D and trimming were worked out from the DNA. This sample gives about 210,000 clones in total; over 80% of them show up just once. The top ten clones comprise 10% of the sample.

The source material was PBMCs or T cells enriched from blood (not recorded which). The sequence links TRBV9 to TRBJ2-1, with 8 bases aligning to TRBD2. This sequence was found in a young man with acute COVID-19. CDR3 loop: CASSVGPGGAYNEQFF. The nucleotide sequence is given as TGTGCCAGCAGCGTAGGTCCGGGAGGGGCCTACAATGAGCAGTTCTTC.